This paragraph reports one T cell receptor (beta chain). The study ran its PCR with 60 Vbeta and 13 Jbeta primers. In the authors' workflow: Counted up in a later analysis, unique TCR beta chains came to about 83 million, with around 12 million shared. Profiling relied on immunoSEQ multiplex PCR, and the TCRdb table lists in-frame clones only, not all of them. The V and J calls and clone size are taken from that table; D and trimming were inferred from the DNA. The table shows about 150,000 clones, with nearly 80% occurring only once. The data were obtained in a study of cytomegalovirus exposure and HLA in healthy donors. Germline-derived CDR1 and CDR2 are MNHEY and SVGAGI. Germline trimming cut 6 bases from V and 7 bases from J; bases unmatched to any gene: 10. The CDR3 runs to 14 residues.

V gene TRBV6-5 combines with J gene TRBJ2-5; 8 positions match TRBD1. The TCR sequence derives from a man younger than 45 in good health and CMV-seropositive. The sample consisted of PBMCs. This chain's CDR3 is CASRTPGGSGTQYF. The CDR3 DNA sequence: TGTGCCAGCAGAACCCCAGGGGGCTCGGGGACCCAGTACTTC.